This TCR beta chain was identified in a study of CD8 T cells in Susac syndrome. Roughly 0.5 to 1 ug RNA was reverse transcribed with random hexamers. Across 54 Vbeta and 13 Jbeta, immunoSEQ multiplex PCR amplified TCR beta CDR3. TCRdb reanalysed the immunoSEQ multiplex PCR reads using MiXCR and keeps one entry per CDR3 protein. The sample has approximately 180,000 distinct CDR3 sequences, nearly 97% seen once; the top ten hold 0.093%. The authors sequenced TCR beta from blood CD8+ and CD4+ T cells. The multiple sclerosis control group was made up of treatment-naive patients with stable or active relapsing-remitting disease. TEMRA cells were FACS-enriched, while CD8+ and CD4+ T cells were negatively isolated. Per the germline V gene, CDR1 is LGHNA and CDR2 is YSLEER. The germline V and J ends were trimmed by 0 bases and 3 bases, with 15 bases remaining between them. This CDR3 contains 16 residues.

The genes are TRBV4-3 and TRBJ2-7, with D tentatively TRBD2 (6 bases). What was sequenced was CD4+ T cells from PBMCs. The TCR sequence derives from a human donor with multiple sclerosis. The CDR3 nucleotides read TGCGCCAGCAGCCAAGATTCCAGGGACTCTATCTACGAGCAGTACTTC. Amino acid sequence: CASSQDSRDSIYEQYF.